This T cell receptor beta chain emerged from a study of cytomegalovirus exposure and HLA in healthy donors. The PCR was carried out with 60 Vbeta primers and 13 Jbeta primers. Some clones are missing from TCRdb's copy, which holds only in-frame ones; the method was immunoSEQ multiplex PCR. The data hold 100,000 or so clones, with approximately 80% observed a single time. With regard to this clone: Its antigen is unknown.

Germline V gene sequence: CDR1 SGDLS, CDR2 YYNGEE. The V segment lost 5 bases and the J segment 7 bases; nucleotides outside the gene matches: 3. The CDR3 extends over 14 amino acids. Overall study results and limits: Roughly 170 TCR beta chains were listed as cytomegalovirus-associated. Most TCR beta V segments were productive about 87% or about 30% of the time in an earlier analysis.

The donors were healthy bone marrow donors. The sequence was obtained from a man aged 35 to 55 in good health and CMV-seropositive. V usage is TRBV9 and J usage is TRBJ1-6; the match to TRBD1 covers 10 bases. The sequenced material came from PBMCs. The CDR3, as DNA: TGTGCCAGCAGACGGACAGGGGGGAATTCACCCCTCCACTTT. It specifies CASRRTGGNSPLHF.